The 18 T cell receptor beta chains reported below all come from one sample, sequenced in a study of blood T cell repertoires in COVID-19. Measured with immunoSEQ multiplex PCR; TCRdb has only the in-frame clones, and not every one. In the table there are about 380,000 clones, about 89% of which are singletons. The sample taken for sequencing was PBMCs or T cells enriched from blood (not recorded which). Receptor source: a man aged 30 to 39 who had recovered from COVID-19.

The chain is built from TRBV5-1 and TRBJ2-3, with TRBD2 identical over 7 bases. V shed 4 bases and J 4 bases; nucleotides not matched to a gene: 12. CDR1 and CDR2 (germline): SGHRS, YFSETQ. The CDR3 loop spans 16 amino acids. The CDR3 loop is CASSEGRGGVPDTQYF. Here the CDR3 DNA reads TGCGCCAGCAGCGAGGGGAGGGGTGGGGTACCAGATACGCAGTATTTT.

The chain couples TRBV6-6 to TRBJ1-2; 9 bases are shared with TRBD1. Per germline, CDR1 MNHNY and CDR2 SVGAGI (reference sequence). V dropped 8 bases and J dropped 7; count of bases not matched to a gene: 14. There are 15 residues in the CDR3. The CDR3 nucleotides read TGTGCCAGCCGCCGGGACAGGGAAGGTGGATCTGGCTACACCTTC. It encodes CASRRDREGGSGYTF.

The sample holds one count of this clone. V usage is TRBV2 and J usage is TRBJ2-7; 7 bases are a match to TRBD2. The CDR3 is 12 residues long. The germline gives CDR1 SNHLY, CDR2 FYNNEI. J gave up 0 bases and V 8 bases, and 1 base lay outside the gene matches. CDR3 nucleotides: TGTGCCAGCCGGGACTACTCCTACGAGCAGTACTTC. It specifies CASRDYSYEQYF.

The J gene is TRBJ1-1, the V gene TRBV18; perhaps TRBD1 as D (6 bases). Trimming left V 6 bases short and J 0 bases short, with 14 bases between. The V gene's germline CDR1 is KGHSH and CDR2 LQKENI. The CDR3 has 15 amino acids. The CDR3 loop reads CASSPGQLMNTEAFF. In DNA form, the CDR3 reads TGTGCCAGCTCTCCAGGACAGCTTATGAACACTGAAGCTTTCTTT.

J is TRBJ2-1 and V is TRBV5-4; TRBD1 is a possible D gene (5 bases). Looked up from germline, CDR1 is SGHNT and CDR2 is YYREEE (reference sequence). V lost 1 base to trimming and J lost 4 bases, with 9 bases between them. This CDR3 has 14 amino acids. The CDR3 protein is CASSLWQGYNEQFF. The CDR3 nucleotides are TGTGCCAGCAGCTTGTGGCAGGGATACAATGAGCAGTTCTTC.

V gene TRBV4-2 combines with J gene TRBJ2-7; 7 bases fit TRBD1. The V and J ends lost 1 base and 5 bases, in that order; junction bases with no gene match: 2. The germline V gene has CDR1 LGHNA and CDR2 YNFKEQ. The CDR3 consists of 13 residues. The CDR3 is CASSQVQGDEQYF. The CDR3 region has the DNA TGTGCCAGCAGCCAAGTCCAGGGGGACGAGCAGTACTTC.

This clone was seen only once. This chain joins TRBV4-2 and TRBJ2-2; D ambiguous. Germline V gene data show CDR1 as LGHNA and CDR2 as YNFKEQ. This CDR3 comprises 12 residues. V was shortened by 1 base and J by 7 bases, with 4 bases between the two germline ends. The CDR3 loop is CASSQVFGELFF. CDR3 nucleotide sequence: TGTGCCAGCAGCCAAGTCTTCGGGGAGCTGTTTTTT.

As DNA, the CDR3 is TGTGCCTGGAAGAGGGAGGGCGCAATTGTTTACGAGCAGTACTTC. Translated, it gives CAWKREGAIVYEQYF. This chain links TRBV30 with TRBJ2-7; 7 bases are a match to TRBD2. Unmatched junction bases numbered 13, after V lost 4 bases and J lost 4 bases. The CDR3 sequence is 15 residues long. Germline V gene data show CDR1 as GTSNPN and CDR2 as SVGIG (reference sequence).

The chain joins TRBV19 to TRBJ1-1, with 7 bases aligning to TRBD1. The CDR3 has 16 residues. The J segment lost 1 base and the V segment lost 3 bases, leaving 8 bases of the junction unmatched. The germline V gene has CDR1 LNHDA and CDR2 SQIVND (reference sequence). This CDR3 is CASSIRPTGTNTEAFF. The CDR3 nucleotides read TGTGCCAGTAGTATTCGCCCGACAGGGACGAACACTGAAGCTTTCTTT.

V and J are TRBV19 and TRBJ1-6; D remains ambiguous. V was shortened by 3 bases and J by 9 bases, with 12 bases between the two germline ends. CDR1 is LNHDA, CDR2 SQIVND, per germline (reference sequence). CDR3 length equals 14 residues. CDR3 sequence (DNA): TGTGCCAGTAGTATCCAGGCAGAGGGTTCACCCCTCCACTTT. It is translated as CASSIQAEGSPLHF.

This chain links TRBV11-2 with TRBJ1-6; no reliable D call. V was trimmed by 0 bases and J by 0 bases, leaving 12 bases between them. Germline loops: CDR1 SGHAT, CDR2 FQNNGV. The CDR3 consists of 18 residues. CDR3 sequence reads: CASSLDGYGSSYNSPLHF. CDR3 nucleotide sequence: TGTGCCAGCAGCTTAGATGGCTACGGGAGCTCCTATAATTCACCCCTCCACTTT.

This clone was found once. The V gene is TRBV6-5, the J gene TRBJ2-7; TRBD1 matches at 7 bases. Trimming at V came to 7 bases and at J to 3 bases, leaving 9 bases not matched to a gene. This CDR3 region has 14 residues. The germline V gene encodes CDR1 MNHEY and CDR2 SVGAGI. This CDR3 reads CASTTPGQYYEQYF. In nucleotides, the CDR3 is TGTGCCAGCACCACTCCGGGACAGTACTACGAGCAGTACTTC.

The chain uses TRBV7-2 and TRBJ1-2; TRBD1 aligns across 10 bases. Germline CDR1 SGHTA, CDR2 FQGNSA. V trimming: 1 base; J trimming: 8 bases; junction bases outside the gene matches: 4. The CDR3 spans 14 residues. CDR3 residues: CASSLDGTGVGYTF. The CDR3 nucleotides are TGTGCCAGCAGCTTAGATGGGACAGGGGTCGGCTACACCTTC.

The CDR3 nucleotides are TGTGCCAGCAGTTACTCAACGAGGATGCCTTTTTGGGCTTTCTTT. The encoded protein is CASSYSTRMPFWAFF. The chain combines TRBV6-5 with TRBJ1-1; D ambiguous. V lost 0 bases, J lost 11 bases, and 19 bases lay in between. The CDR3 runs to 15 residues. Germline CDR1 is MNHEY and CDR2 is SVGAGI.

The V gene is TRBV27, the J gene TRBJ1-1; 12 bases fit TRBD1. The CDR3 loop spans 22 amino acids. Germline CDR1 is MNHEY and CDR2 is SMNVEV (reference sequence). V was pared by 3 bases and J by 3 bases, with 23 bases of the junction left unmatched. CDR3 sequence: CASSFLPAGYTGTGGWDTEAFF. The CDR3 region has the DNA TGTGCCAGCAGTTTTCTTCCGGCCGGCTACACCGGGACAGGGGGCTGGGACACTGAAGCTTTCTTT.

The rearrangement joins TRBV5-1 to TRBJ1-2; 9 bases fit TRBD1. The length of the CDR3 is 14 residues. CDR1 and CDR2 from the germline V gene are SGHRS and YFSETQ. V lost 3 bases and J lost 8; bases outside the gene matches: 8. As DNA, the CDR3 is TGCGCCAGCAGCTACACAGGACAGGGGAAAGGCTACACCTTC. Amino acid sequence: CASSYTGQGKGYTF.

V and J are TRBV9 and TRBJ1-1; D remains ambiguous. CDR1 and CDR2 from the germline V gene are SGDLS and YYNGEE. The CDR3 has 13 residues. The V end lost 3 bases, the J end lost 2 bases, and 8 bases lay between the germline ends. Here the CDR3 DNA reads TGTGCCAGCAGCGCAGAGGTTAACACTGAAGCTTTCTTT. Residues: CASSAEVNTEAFF.

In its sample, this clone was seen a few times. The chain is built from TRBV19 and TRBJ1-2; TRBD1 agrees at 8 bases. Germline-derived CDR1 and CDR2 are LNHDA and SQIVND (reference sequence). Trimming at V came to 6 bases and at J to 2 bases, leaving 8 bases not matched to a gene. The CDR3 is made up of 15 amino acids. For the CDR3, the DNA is TGTGCCAGTAGCGTGAGGCAGGGGGCGAACTATGGCTACACCTTC. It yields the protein CASSVRQGANYGYTF.